The 6 T cell receptor beta chains listed next were all sequenced from one sample in a study of cytomegalovirus exposure and HLA in healthy donors. Researchers ran the PCR with 60 Vbeta and 13 Jbeta primers. Clones were read by immunoSEQ multiplex PCR, and TCRdb kept only the in-frame ones, dropping some. The repertoire holds 150,000 to 200,000 clones, with around four fifths as singletons. The specimen was PBMCs. Source of these receptors: a man between 18 and 35 years old in good health and CMV-seronegative.

The genes are TRBV5-1 and TRBJ1-1, with 7 bases that match TRBD1. The germline CDR1 and CDR2 sequences are SGHRS and YFSETQ. CDR3 length: 15 amino acids. V dropped 1 base and J dropped 0; count of bases not matched to a gene: 3. The CDR3 here is CASSLTQGVNTEAFF. In DNA form, the CDR3 reads TGCGCCAGCAGCTTGACCCAGGGGGTGAACACTGAAGCTTTCTTT.

CDR3 protein: CASRGGRAEKLFF. The CDR3 DNA is TGTGCCAGCCGGGGGGGGAGGGCTGAAAAACTGTTTTTT. This chain joins TRBV27 and TRBJ1-4, with D perhaps matching TRBD1 (5 bases). With 8 bases removed from V and 7 bases from J, the gap between germline ends came to 14 bases. This CDR3 has 13 residues. Looked up from germline, CDR1 is MNHEY and CDR2 is SMNVEV (reference sequence).

The chain joins TRBV7-9 to TRBJ1-2, with D possibly being TRBD1 (6 bases). Germline V gene lookup returns CDR1 SEHNR and CDR2 FQNEAQ (reference sequence). V was cut by 9 bases and J by 8 bases, with 16 bases left in between. This CDR3 contains 12 residues. The DNA for the CDR3 is TGTGCCAGTTTCGGGACACGTCCGGGCTACACCTTC. Translating gives CASFGTRPGYTF.

The table lists this clone with a few counts. The CDR3 region has the DNA TGTGCCAGCAGCCCTAGCGGCGCAGGAGGGCACACTGAAGCTTTCTTT. Protein sequence: CASSPSGAGGHTEAFF. The chain uses TRBV7-9 and TRBJ1-1; no firm D call. This CDR3 is built from 16 residues. Germline assignment: CDR1 SEHNR and CDR2 FQNEAQ (reference sequence). The V end was cut by 5 bases, the J end by 3 bases, with 19 bases between.

V gene TRBV5-1 combines with J gene TRBJ1-1; TRBD1 matches at 8 bases. The germline V gene encodes CDR1 SGHRS and CDR2 YFSETQ. The CDR3 extends over 13 amino acids. The trim removed 7 bases at V and 4 bases at J, leaving 6 bases unmatched. The CDR3, as DNA: TGCGCCAGCGGAGAACAGGGGGGCACTGAAGCTTTCTTT. This sequence encodes CASGEQGGTEAFF.

This sequence joins TRBV28 and TRBJ1-1; perhaps TRBD1 as D (6 bases). The CDR3 has 15 amino acids. V gave up 5 bases and J gave up 0 bases, with 13 bases separating them. Germline V lookup: CDR1 MDHEN, CDR2 SYDVKM. As DNA, the CDR3 is TGTGCCAGCAGTGCGCACACAGGGATGAACACTGAAGCTTTCTTT. Its translation: CASSAHTGMNTEAFF. Supplemented by reference TRBV28 and TRBJ1-1, the full variable domain reads DVKVTQSSRYLVKRTGEKVFLECVQDMDHENMFWYRQDPGLGLRLIYFSYDVKMKEKGDIPEGYSVSREKKERFSLILESASTNQTSMYLCASSAHTGMNTEAFFGQGTRLTVV.